This TCR beta chain stems from a study of T cells in Graves' hyperthyroidism and ophthalmopathy. The V and J ends lost 6 bases and 6 bases, in that order; junction bases with no gene match: 5. The CDR3 loop spans 15 amino acids. Across 18 months, stable Graves' hyperthyroidism was marked by no progression to ophthalmopathy. Amplified TCR beta CDR3 regions came from RNA transcripts. A first-round RT-PCR of the TCR CDR3 used the HTBI primer set. MiXCR, run by TCRdb on the multiplex PCR reads, gives a single entry per CDR3 protein. The table has 460,000 or so distinct CDR3 sequences, over 13% seen once. The origin of this receptor is a woman aged 18-29 years with Graves' hyperthyroidism. Sequences were obtained from blood. The chain uses TRBV12-3 or TRBV12-4 and TRBJ2-1, with 13 bases aligning to TRBD2. CDR3 region: CASRGLAGDTNEQFF. The CDR3 DNA sequence: TGTGCCAGCAGAGGACTAGCGGGAGATACCAATGAGCAGTTCTTC.